This TCR beta chain derives from a study of shared clonotypes between healthy human individuals. Study observations and caveats: Larger estimated richness was generally recorded for naive subsets relative to memory subsets.

Naive-designated CD8 cells lacked CD45RO, were positively enriched for CCR7, and omitted terminally differentiated effector memory CD45RA+ cells. In the case of this clone: As yet, its antigen is unknown.

Per the study methods: ImmunoSEQ output held junction-only sequences without quality scores, so filtering differed. Sequencing was performed with immunoSEQ multiplex PCR; in TCRdb, only in-frame clones are kept and a portion is missing. The D gene and trimming were derived from the DNA, and the V and J assignments and clone size from that table. The repertoire includes around 1.9 million clones, roughly 91% of them detected once, and more than 1.5% sits in the top ten. V shed 5 bases and J 8 bases; nucleotides not matched to a gene: 9. The CDR3 runs 16 residues. Germline CDR1 ENHRY, CDR2 SYGVKD. The V call is TRBV10-3, the J call TRBJ2-1; TRBD2 agrees at 13 bases. Sequences were obtained from naive CD8+ T cells from PBMCs. The sequence was obtained from a man younger than 35 in good health. Some clones in this sample may be carry-over from other donors' samples. CDR3 residues: CAISQLAGGPLHEQFF. In nucleotides, the CDR3 is TGTGCCATCAGTCAACTAGCGGGAGGGCCACTCCATGAGCAGTTCTTC.